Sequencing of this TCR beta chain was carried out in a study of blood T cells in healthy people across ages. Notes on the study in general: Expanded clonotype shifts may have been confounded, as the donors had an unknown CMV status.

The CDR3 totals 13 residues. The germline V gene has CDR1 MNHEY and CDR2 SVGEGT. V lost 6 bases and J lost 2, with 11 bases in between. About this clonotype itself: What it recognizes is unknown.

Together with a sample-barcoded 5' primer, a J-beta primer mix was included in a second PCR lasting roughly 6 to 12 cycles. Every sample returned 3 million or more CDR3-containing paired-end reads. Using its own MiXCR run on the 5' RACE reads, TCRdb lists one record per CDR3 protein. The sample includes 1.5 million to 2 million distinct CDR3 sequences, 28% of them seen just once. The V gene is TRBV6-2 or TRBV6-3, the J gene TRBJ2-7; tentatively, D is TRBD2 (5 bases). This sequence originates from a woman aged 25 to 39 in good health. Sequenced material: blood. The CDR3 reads CASRYEGPYEQYF. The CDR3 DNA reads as TGTGCCAGCAGGTACGAGGGCCCCTACGAGCAGTACTTC.